One sample yielded the 8 T cell receptor beta chains listed below, sequenced in a study of blood T cell repertoires in COVID-19. Here immunoSEQ multiplex PCR was the method, and the copy in TCRdb shows in-frame clones only, minus some. The table shows approximately 110,000 clones, with 74% occurring only once. The sample consisted of peripheral blood. These receptors were obtained from a man older than 75 with COVID-19, enrolled during active disease.

V and J are TRBV27 and TRBJ1-4, with TRBD1 matching over 11 bases. The V and J ends lost 6 bases and 7 bases, in that order; junction bases with no gene match: 4. The CDR3 totals 14 residues. Per germline, CDR1 MNHEY and CDR2 SMNVEV (reference sequence). The CDR3 region has the DNA TGTGCCAGCAGAGCCGGGACAGGGGGTGAAAAACTGTTTTTT. It encodes CASRAGTGGEKLFF.

The V gene is TRBV7-9, the J gene TRBJ1-3; D is perhaps TRBD1 (5 bases). Trimming shortened V by 1 base and J by 2 bases, and 15 bases separated the two germline ends. The CDR3 sequence is 17 residues long. Germline V gene sequence: CDR1 SEHNR, CDR2 FQNEAQ (reference sequence). The CDR3 nucleotides are TGTGCCAGCAGCTTAGGGCAGGGAGGACGAACTGGAAACACCATATATTTT. As protein: CASSLGQGGRTGNTIYF. The whole variable domain, remainder taken from reference TRBV7-9 and TRBJ1-3, is DTGVSQNPRHKITKRGQNVTFRCDPISEHNRLYWYRQTLGQGPEFLTYFQNEAQLEKSRLLSDRFSAERPKGSFSTLEIQRTEQGDSAMYLCASSLGQGGRTGNTIYFGEGSWLTVV.

This clone turned up a few times. The chain recombines TRBV2 with TRBJ2-7; 8 nucleotides agree with TRBD1. This CDR3 is built from 15 residues. V dropped 2 bases and J dropped 0; count of bases not matched to a gene: 3. Germline V gives CDR1 SNHLY, CDR2 FYNNEI. DNA of the CDR3: TGTGCCAGCAGTGAACGGACAGGGAGCTCCTACGAGCAGTACTTC. It translates to CASSERTGSSYEQYF.

This sequence joins TRBV9 and TRBJ1-4, with 7 bases matching TRBD1. The germline V gene has CDR1 SGDLS and CDR2 YYNGEE. CDR3 size: 15 residues. V shed 2 bases, J shed 6 bases, and the junction held 7 bases outside the gene matches. CDR3 amino acids: CASSVDTGVDEKLFF. In DNA, the CDR3 is TGTGCCAGCAGCGTGGACACAGGGGTAGATGAAAAACTGTTTTTT.

The chain links TRBV19 to TRBJ2-3; no firm D call. Trimming cost V 1 base and J 0 bases, with 8 bases left between them. CDR1 is LNHDA and CDR2 is SQIVND in the germline V gene (reference sequence). The CDR3 contains 15 residues. The CDR3 sequence: CASSIGVSSTDTQYF. The CDR3 coding sequence is TGTGCCAGTAGTATAGGAGTTTCTAGCACAGATACGCAGTATTTT. Full variable domain (remainder filled in from reference TRBV19 and TRBJ2-3): DGGITQSPKYLFRKEGQNVTLSCEQNLNHDAMYWYRQDPGQGLRLIYYSQIVNDFQKGDIAEGYSVSREKKESFPLTVTSAQKNPTAFYLCASSIGVSSTDTQYFGPGTRLTVL.

Written as DNA, the CDR3 is TGTGCCAGCACGGCAGTGGCGGGAGCCAAAGGAGGAGCTTTCTTT. Translation: CASTAVAGAKGGAFF. The gene calls are TRBV2 and TRBJ1-1, with D uncertain. Per germline, CDR1 SNHLY and CDR2 FYNNEI. The length of the CDR3 is 15 residues. Trimming removed 7 bases from V and 10 bases from J, with 25 bases in between.

The chain carries TRBV6-6 and TRBJ1-1, with D uncertain. This CDR3 is built from 15 residues. Germline V lookup: CDR1 MNHNY, CDR2 SVGAGI (reference sequence). Trimming pared 0 bases from V and 5 bases from J, leaving 13 bases between. CDR3 bases: TGTGCCAGCAGTTACTCCAAAGGAGGTAGGACTGAAGCTTTCTTT. This gives the protein CASSYSKGGRTEAFF.

The CDR3 spells CASSLGQVPGNIQYF. The CDR3, as DNA: TGCGCCAGCAGCTTAGGACAGGTGCCAGGAAACATTCAGTACTTC. The rearrangement uses TRBV5-1 and TRBJ2-4; 7 bases are shared with TRBD1. The V gene's germline CDR1 is SGHRS and CDR2 YFSETQ. The CDR3 runs 15 residues. The trim removed 2 bases at V and 6 bases at J, leaving 8 bases unmatched. The variable domain in full, with the rest retrieved from reference TRBV5-1 and TRBJ2-4, is KAGVTQTPRYLIKTRGQQVTLSCSPISGHRSVSWYQQTPGQGLQFLFEYFSETQRNKGNFPGRFSGRQFSNSRSEMNVSTLELGDSALYLCASSLGQVPGNIQYFGAGTRLSVL.